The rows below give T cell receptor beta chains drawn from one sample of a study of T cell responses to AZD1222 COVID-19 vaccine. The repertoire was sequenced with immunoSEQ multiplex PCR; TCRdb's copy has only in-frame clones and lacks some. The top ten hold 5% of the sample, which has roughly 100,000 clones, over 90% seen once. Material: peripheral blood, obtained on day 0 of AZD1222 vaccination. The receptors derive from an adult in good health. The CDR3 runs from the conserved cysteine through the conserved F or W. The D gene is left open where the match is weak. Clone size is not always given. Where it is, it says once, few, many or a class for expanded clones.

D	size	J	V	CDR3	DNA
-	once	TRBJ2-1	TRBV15	CATSALLRGRYNEQFF	TGTGCCACCAGCGCACTTCTGCGGGGCAGGTACAATGAGCAGTTCTTC
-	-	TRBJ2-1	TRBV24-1	CATSARLENEQFF	TGTGCCACCAGTGCGAGACTAGAGAATGAGCAGTTCTTC
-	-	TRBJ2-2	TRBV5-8	CASSLFGGLTPTGELFF	TGTGCCAGCAGCTTGTTCGGGGGATTAACCCCCACCGGGGAGCTGTTTTTT
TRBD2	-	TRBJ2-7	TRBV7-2	CASYPGASGVGEQYF	TGTGCCAGCTACCCAGGGGCTAGCGGGGTAGGAGAGCAGTACTTC
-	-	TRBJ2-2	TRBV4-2	CASSDQRTITGELFF	TGTGCCAGCAGCGACCAACGGACAATCACCGGGGAGCTGTTTTTT
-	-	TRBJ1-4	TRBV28	CASSFSGQDEKLFF	TGTGCCAGCAGTTTCTCCGGGCAGGATGAAAAACTGTTTTTT
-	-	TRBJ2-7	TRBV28	CASSSLPRPLRAAREQYF	TGTGCCAGCAGTTCCCTTCCCCGGCCACTCCGGGCCGCTCGAGAGCAGTACTTC
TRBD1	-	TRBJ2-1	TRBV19	CASSIRQGRHNEQFF	TGTGCCAGTAGTATTAGACAGGGGCGGCACAATGAGCAGTTCTTC
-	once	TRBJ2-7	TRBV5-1	CASSLLFSYEQYF	TGCGCCAGCAGCCTCCTCTTCTCCTACGAGCAGTACTTC
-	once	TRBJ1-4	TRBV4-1	CASSPWTFEKLFF	TGCGCCAGCAGCCCCTGGACATTCGAAAAACTGTTTTTT